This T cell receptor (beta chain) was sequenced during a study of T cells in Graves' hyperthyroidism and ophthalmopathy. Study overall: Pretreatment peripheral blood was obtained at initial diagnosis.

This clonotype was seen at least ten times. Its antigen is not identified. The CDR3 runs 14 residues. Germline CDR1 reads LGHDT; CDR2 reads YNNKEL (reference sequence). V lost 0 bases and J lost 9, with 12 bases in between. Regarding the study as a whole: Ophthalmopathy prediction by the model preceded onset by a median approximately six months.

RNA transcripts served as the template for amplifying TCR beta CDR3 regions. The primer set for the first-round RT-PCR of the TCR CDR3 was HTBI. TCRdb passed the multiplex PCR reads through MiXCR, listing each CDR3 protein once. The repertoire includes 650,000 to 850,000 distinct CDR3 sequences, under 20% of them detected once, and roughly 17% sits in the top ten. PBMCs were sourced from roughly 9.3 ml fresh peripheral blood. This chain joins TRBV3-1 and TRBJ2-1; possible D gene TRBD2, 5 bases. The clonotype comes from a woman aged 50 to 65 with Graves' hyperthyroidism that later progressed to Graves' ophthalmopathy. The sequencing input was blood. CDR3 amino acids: CASSQERPRGEQFF. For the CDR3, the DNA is TGTGCCAGCAGCCAAGAAAGACCTCGGGGTGAGCAGTTCTTC.